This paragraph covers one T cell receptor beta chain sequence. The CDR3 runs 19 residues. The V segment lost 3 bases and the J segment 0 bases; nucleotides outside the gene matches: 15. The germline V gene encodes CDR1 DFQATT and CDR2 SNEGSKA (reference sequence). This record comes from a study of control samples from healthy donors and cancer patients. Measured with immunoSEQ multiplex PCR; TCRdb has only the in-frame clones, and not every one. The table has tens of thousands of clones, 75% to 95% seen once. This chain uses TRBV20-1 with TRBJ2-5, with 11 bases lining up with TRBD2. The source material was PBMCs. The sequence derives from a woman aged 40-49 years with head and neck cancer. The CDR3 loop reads CSASKNLAGGLLYQETQYF. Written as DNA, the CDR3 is TGCAGTGCTAGTAAAAACCTAGCGGGGGGCTTATTGTACCAAGAGACCCAGTACTTC.